The present T cell receptor beta chain was sequenced within a study of metastatic and nonmetastatic thyroid tumors. Germline CDR1 reads ENHRY; CDR2 reads SYGVKD. The CDR3 is 15 amino acids. The V end was cut by 4 bases, the J end by 0 bases, with 13 bases between. Patients underwent thyroid surgery, and none had received any treatment before it. This clone was counted at least ten times. TCRdb reanalyzed the PCR reads via MiXCR. The table includes 20,000 to 30,000 clones, approximately 12% detected once. The clonotype was recovered from a female donor with papillary thyroid cancer or a benign thyroid nodule (not recorded which). Some clones in this sample may be carry-over from other donors' samples. The chain is built from TRBV10-3 and TRBJ2-7; D is ambiguous. The sequenced material came from blood. The CDR3 DNA sequence: TGTGCCATCAGTGTCGACGTCCCAGGCTCCTACGAGCAGTACTTC. This encodes CAISVDVPGSYEQYF.